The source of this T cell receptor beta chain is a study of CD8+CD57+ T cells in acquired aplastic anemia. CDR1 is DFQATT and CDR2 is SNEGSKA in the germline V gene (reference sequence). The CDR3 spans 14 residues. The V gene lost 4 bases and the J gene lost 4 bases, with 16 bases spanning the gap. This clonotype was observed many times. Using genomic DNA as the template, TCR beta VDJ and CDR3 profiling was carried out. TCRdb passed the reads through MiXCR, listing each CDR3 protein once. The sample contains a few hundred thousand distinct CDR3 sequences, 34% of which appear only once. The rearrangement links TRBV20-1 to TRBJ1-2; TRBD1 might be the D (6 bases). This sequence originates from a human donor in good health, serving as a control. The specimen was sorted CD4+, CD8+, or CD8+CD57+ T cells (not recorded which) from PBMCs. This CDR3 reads CSATQGLGAYGYTF. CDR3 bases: TGCAGTGCTACCCAGGGGCTCGGTGCCTATGGCTACACCTTC.